This T cell receptor (beta chain) appears in the sequencing data of a study of blood T cell repertoires in COVID-19. Germline lookup yields CDR1 SGHRS and CDR2 YFSETQ. CDR3 size: 16 residues. V gave up 3 bases and J gave up 2 bases; unmatched junction bases: 11. Original data processing: Cell counts per sample came from amplifying reference gene primers. Libraries were prepared by immunoSEQ multiplex PCR; TCRdb keeps only in-frame clonotypes and omits some of them. The V and J calls and the clone size are those of that table, but D and trimming were determined from the DNA. The sample shows roughly 350,000 clones, roughly 90% of them seen only once.

The sample taken for sequencing was peripheral blood. This clonotype was sampled from a woman aged 70-85 years with COVID-19, enrolled during active disease. The gene calls are TRBV5-1 and TRBJ2-7; TRBD1 matches at 7 bases. The CDR3 is CASSSRTGRDPYEQYF. CDR3 DNA: TGCGCCAGCAGCTCTCGGACAGGACGGGATCCCTACGAGCAGTACTTC.